These 28 T cell receptor beta chains came from one sample sequenced in a study of T-cell memory formation after mild COVID-19. TCRdb fed the 5' RACE reads into MiXCR, producing one record per CDR3 protein. There are a few hundred thousand distinct CDR3 sequences in the sample; 16% occur only once, and approximately 20% lies in the top ten. Input material: PBMCs or a T cell subset sorted from them (not recorded which). These receptors all stem from a man between 18 and 29 years old who had mild COVID-19 (a few samples of this study predate the infection). Cell type and time point are not known.

This clonotype was detected a few times. The V and J genes are TRBV27 and TRBJ2-1, with D possibly matching TRBD2 (5 bases). CDR3 size: 11 residues. Germline V gene sequence: CDR1 MNHEY, CDR2 SMNVEV (reference sequence). V dropped 5 bases and J dropped 12 bases, with 11 bases sitting between them. DNA of the CDR3: TGTGCCAGCAGTACGGGATTTGGGCAGTTCTTC. Amino acid sequence: CASSTGFGQFF.

Turning to this clonotype: This could be a read error, since a much larger clone is one nucleotide away. The V gene is TRBV7-6, the J gene TRBJ1-1; maybe TRBD1 (5 bases). There are 14 residues in the CDR3. The germline gives CDR1 SGHVS, CDR2 FNYEAQ. The V and J ends lost 2 bases and 0 bases respectively, with 7 bases between them. For the CDR3, the DNA is TGTGCCAGCAGCTTATGGGGGTTGAACACTGAAGCTTTCTTT. Translated, it gives CASSLWGLNTEAFF.

This clonotype occurred a few times. This sequence joins TRBV4-3 and TRBJ2-2; D remains unclear. The CDR3 sequence is 15 residues long. Germline-derived CDR1 and CDR2 are LGHNA and YSLEER. V was pared by 1 base and J by 4 bases, with 10 bases between. The CDR3 loop is CASSQGSLGTGELFF. The CDR3 coding sequence is TGCGCCAGCAGCCAAGGGTCTCTTGGCACCGGGGAGCTGTTTTTT.

This clonotype was counted a few times. This chain links TRBV4-3 with TRBJ2-4; the match to TRBD1 covers 7 bases. Trimming removed 0 bases from V and 2 bases from J; junction bases left unmatched: 7. Germline CDR1 LGHNA, CDR2 YSLEER. The CDR3 is 17 amino acids. The CDR3 DNA reads TGCGCCAGCAGCCAAGATTCAGTCAGGGGGTCCAAAAACATTCAGTACTTC. Translated, it gives CASSQDSVRGSKNIQYF.

This clonotype was recorded many times. This rearrangement joins TRBV29-1 to TRBJ1-2; D uncertain. V was cut by 0 bases and J by 9 bases, with 11 bases left in between. Germline CDR1 is SQVTM and CDR2 is ANQGSEA. There are 12 residues in the CDR3. This CDR3 is CSVEEVVRSYTF. For the CDR3, the DNA is TGCAGCGTTGAAGAGGTCGTCAGGAGCTACACCTTC. The variable domain in full, completed from reference TRBV29-1 and TRBJ1-2, reads SAVISQKPSRDICQRGTSLTIQCQVDSQVTMMFWYRQQPGQSLTLIATANQGSEATYESGFVIDKFPISRPNLTFSTLTVSNMSPEDSSIYLCSVEEVVRSYTFGSGTRLTVV.

The V and J genes are TRBV3-1 and TRBJ2-3; D unresolved. Trimming took 4 bases from V and 0 from J, leaving 14 bases between them. The CDR3 runs 16 residues. The germline gives CDR1 LGHDT, CDR2 YNNKEL (reference sequence). The CDR3 sequence is CASSPPTVISTDTQYF. In nucleotides, the CDR3 is TGTGCCAGCAGCCCCCCAACTGTGATTAGCACAGATACGCAGTATTTT.

This clonotype has only a few counts. The V gene is TRBV7-2, the J gene TRBJ2-3; TRBD1 might be the D (5 bases). CDR1 is SGHTA and CDR2 is FQGNSA in the germline V gene. This CDR3 is built from 14 residues. V lost 5 bases and J 5 bases, leaving 14 bases between the germline ends. The CDR3 DNA sequence: TGTGCCAGCAGCCCCTTAGGGGCCCAAGATACGCAGTATTTT. Protein: CASSPLGAQDTQYF.

The V call is TRBV18, the J call TRBJ2-7; tentatively, D is TRBD1 (5 bases). Between the trimmed V and J ends, which lost 4 bases and 5 bases, there was a span of 9 bases. This CDR3 has 12 residues. The V gene's germline CDR1 is KGHSH and CDR2 LQKENI. The CDR3 protein is CASSRSRDEQYV. The DNA of the CDR3 is TGTGCCAGCTCACGGTCCAGGGACGAGCAGTACGTC.

V is TRBV5-6 and J is TRBJ2-6; the match to TRBD1 covers 8 bases. The CDR3 contains 17 residues. CDR1 and CDR2 (germline): SGHDT, YYEEEE. Unmatched junction bases numbered 9, after V lost 3 bases and J lost 4 bases. CDR3 loop: CASSSPTGASGANVLTF. The CDR3 DNA sequence: TGTGCCAGCAGCTCGCCGACAGGGGCGTCCGGGGCCAACGTCCTGACTTTC.

This clonotype appeared a few times. This sequence joins TRBV2 and TRBJ2-5; no clear D. Looked up from germline, CDR1 is SNHLY and CDR2 is FYNNEI. Trimming left V 11 bases short and J 5 bases short, with 9 bases between. The CDR3 contains 10 residues. The CDR3 loop reads CASELETQYF. In nucleotides, the CDR3 is TGTGCCTCGGAACTGGAGACCCAGTACTTC.

This clonotype was picked up a small number of times. The V and J genes are TRBV7-9 and TRBJ2-1; TRBD2 matches at 10 bases. CDR1 SEHNR and CDR2 FQNEAQ come from the germline V gene (reference sequence). Trimming cost V 1 base and J 7 bases; bases outside gene matches: 4. This CDR3 spans 15 amino acids. In nucleotides, the CDR3 is TGTGCCAGCAGCTTAGTAATAGCGGGGGGTAATGAGCAGTTCTTC. Its protein is CASSLVIAGGNEQFF.

This clonotype appeared many times. The chain uses TRBV12-3 or TRBV12-4 and TRBJ2-7, with TRBD1 as a possible D gene (6 bases). The CDR3 consists of 12 residues. Trimming removed 6 bases from V and 3 bases from J, with 9 bases in between. The chain's CDR3 is CASSLDSYEQYV. DNA of the CDR3: TGTGCCAGCAGCTTGGACAGCTACGAGCAGTACGTC.

The CDR3 DNA is TGTGCCAGCAGCGCCCAGAGCGGGGGGGCCTTCAATGAGCAGTTCTTC. This translates into CASSAQSGGAFNEQFF. The chain employs TRBV5-4 and TRBJ2-1; 10 positions agree with TRBD2. Per the germline V gene, CDR1 is SGHNT and CDR2 is YYREEE (reference sequence). V dropped 4 bases and J dropped 6; count of bases not matched to a gene: 10. The CDR3 is 16 residues long.

This chain joins TRBV9 and TRBJ2-5; D unresolved. Germline assignment: CDR1 SGDLS and CDR2 YYNGEE. The V and J ends lost 0 bases and 1 base respectively, with 7 bases between them. The CDR3 loop spans 14 amino acids. CDR3: CASSVGNSQETQYF. The DNA for the CDR3 is TGTGCCAGCAGCGTAGGTAATAGCCAAGAGACCCAGTACTTC.

This clonotype was recorded a few times. V is TRBV9 and J is TRBJ2-3; 8 bases agree with TRBD2. Per germline, CDR1 SGDLS and CDR2 YYNGEE. J was trimmed by 2 bases and V by 4 bases; bases with no gene match: 6. The CDR3 has 15 residues. The CDR3 loop is CASSPGGADTDTQYF. CDR3 bases: TGTGCCAGCAGCCCGGGGGGGGCGGACACAGATACGCAGTATTTT.

The sample holds a few counts of this clonotype. This chain links TRBV4-2 with TRBJ2-3; possibly TRBD1 for D (5 bases). CDR1 is LGHNA and CDR2 is YNFKEQ in the germline V gene. The CDR3 runs 16 residues. The V gene lost 0 bases and the J gene lost 1 base, with 11 bases spanning the gap. CDR3 amino acids: CASSQEGLRGTDTQYF. CDR3 DNA: TGTGCCAGCAGCCAAGAGGGGCTAAGGGGCACAGATACGCAGTATTTT.

V and J are TRBV4-3 and TRBJ2-2; 7 nucleotides match TRBD1. Germline CDR1 and CDR2: LGHNA and YSLEER. The ends lost 2 bases at V and 5 bases at J; junction bases unmatched: 2. The CDR3 sequence is 14 residues long. CDR3 sequence (DNA): TGCGCCAGCAGCCAATTGACAGGGACCGGGGAGCTGTTTTTT. Translation gives CASSQLTGTGELFF.

This clonotype was found a few times. This rearrangement joins TRBV6-5 to TRBJ2-1, with 10 positions matching TRBD2. This CDR3 region has 15 residues. Germline lookup yields CDR1 MNHEY and CDR2 SVGAGI. V shed 5 bases and J 9 bases; nucleotides not matched to a gene: 10. The CDR3 region is CASSTWTSGGGEQFF. The DNA of the CDR3 is TGTGCCAGCAGTACTTGGACTAGCGGAGGGGGTGAGCAGTTCTTC.

This clonotype was detected a few times. This rearrangement joins TRBV7-2 to TRBJ2-5; TRBD2 agrees at 8 bases. CDR1 is SGHTA, CDR2 FQGNSA, per germline. The ends lost 4 bases at V and 5 bases at J; junction bases unmatched: 9. The CDR3 is 15 residues long. The CDR3 nucleotides are TGTGCCAGCAGCTCGTCCCCGGGGGGGAGGGAGACCCAGTACTTC. Its protein is CASSSSPGGRETQYF.

This clonotype was detected many times. The genes are TRBV5-6 and TRBJ2-1, with no clear D. The CDR3 runs to 16 residues. The germline gives CDR1 SGHDT, CDR2 YYEEEE. Between the trimmed V and J ends, which lost 3 bases and 2 bases, there was a span of 15 bases. CDR3 in DNA: TGTGCCAGCAGCTGGGAAAAAGGGTCCCCCTACAATGAGCAGTTCTTC. Amino acids: CASSWEKGSPYNEQFF.

This clonotype was detected only a few times. The V and J genes are TRBV5-1 and TRBJ1-5, with D unclear. V was pared by 4 bases and J by 6 bases, with 20 bases between. CDR3 length equals 16 residues. Germline assignment: CDR1 SGHRS and CDR2 YFSETQ. In DNA form, the CDR3 reads TGCGCCAGCAGCCCGGGTGTTAGCAGTCTCGGTCAGCCCCAGCATTTT. Translating gives CASSPGVSSLGQPQHF.

This rearrangement joins TRBV12-3 or TRBV12-4 to TRBJ2-3, with TRBD2 as a possible D gene (5 bases). The CDR3 spans 14 residues. The CDR3 DNA reads TGTGCATCCCGCATCGAGCGGTTAACAGATACGCAGTATTTT. Protein: CASRIERLTDTQYF.

V is TRBV14 and J is TRBJ2-3; D might be TRBD2 (6 bases). Looked up from germline, CDR1 is SGHDN and CDR2 is FVKESK. V shed 4 bases and J shed 2 bases, with 16 bases lying between them. This CDR3 has 16 amino acids. CDR3 residues: CASSRRRGLYTDTQYF. The CDR3, as DNA: TGTGCCAGCAGCCGGCGGAGGGGACTTTACACAGATACGCAGTATTTT.

This clonotype was seen more than once but under ten times. The V and J genes are TRBV20-1 and TRBJ2-5; TRBD2 aligns across 11 bases. The ends lost 6 bases at V and 5 bases at J; junction bases unmatched: 11. The CDR3 has 15 residues. Germline values: CDR1 DFQATT, CDR2 SNEGSKA (reference sequence). CDR3 sequence (DNA): TGCAGTGCCCGTAGGCCTAGCGGGGGGAGGGAGACCCAGTACTTC. It is translated as CSARRPSGGRETQYF.

This chain connects TRBV9 to TRBJ2-5; TRBD1 might be the D (6 bases). V gave up 1 base and J gave up 2 bases, with 9 bases separating them. The germline CDR1 and CDR2 sequences are SGDLS and YYNGEE. The CDR3 is 14 amino acids. Here the CDR3 reads CASSVYRAQETQYF. CDR3 bases: TGTGCCAGCAGCGTATACAGGGCACAAGAGACCCAGTACTTC.

This clonotype has only a few counts. DNA of the CDR3: TGTGCCAGCTCACCACCACGGAAGGGGCAGAACACTGAAGCTTTCTTT. This encodes CASSPPRKGQNTEAFF. This chain links TRBV6-2 or TRBV6-3 with TRBJ1-1; weak D call: TRBD1 (5 bases). The CDR3 covers 16 residues. The V gene's germline CDR1 is MNHEY and CDR2 SVGEGT. V was shortened by 8 bases and J by 1 base, with 20 bases between the two germline ends.

This clonotype was seen more than once but under ten times. The V call is TRBV29-1, the J call TRBJ2-4; tentatively, D is TRBD2 (5 bases). Per the germline V gene, CDR1 is SQVTM and CDR2 is ANQGSEA. V lost 1 base to trimming and J lost 3 bases, with 10 bases between them. The CDR3 sequence is 14 residues long. The CDR3, as DNA: TGCAGCGTTGAAGCGGGGTTTGACAAAAACATTCAGTACTTC. Its translation is CSVEAGFDKNIQYF.

CDR3 sequence (DNA): TGTGCCACTGATCCGGGGATTAGGGGCCCCAAAAACATTCAGTACTTC. Protein product: CATDPGIRGPKNIQYF. The chain employs TRBV10-3 and TRBJ2-4; either TRBD1 or TRBD2 may supply D (5 bases each). Trimming cost V 10 bases and J 2 bases, with 21 bases left between them. Germline CDR1 and CDR2: ENHRY and SYGVKD. The CDR3 is made up of 16 amino acids.